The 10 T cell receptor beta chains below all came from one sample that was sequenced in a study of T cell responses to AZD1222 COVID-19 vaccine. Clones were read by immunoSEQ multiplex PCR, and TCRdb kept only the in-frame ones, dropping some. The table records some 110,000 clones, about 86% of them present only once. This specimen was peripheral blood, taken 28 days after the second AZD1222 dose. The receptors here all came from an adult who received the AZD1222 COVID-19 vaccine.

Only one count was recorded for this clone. The CDR3 region has the DNA TGTGCCAGCAGTTACGAGGGATCACCCCTCCACTTT. It specifies CASSYEGSPLHF. This chain uses TRBV6-5 with TRBJ1-6; D remains ambiguous. The CDR3 is 12 residues long. Deletions cut 2 bases from V and 10 bases from J, with 6 bases between. Germline V gives CDR1 MNHEY, CDR2 SVGAGI.

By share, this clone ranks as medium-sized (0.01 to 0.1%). The CDR3 DNA reads as TGTGCCAGCAGCCACACCGGTACCGAAGCTTTCTTT. It codes for CASSHTGTEAFF. This chain links TRBV6-2 or TRBV6-3 with TRBJ1-1; no firm D call. CDR1 is MNHEY and CDR2 is SVGEGT in the germline V gene. Trimming stripped 6 bases from V and 8 bases from J, with 13 bases between. The CDR3 sequence is 12 residues long.

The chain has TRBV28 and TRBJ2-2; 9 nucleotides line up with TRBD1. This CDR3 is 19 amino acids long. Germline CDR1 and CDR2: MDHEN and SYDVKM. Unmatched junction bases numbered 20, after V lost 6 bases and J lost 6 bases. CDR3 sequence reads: CASRGGHLRTGVFSGELFF. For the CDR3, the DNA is TGTGCCAGCAGGGGCGGACATTTAAGGACAGGGGTGTTTTCCGGGGAGCTGTTTTTT.

Here the CDR3 reads CASSEFPRQGENEQFF. The CDR3 bases are TGTGCCAGCAGTGAATTCCCCCGACAGGGGGAGAATGAGCAGTTCTTC. The rearrangement joins TRBV6-1 to TRBJ2-1; 9 bases map to TRBD1. After removal of 2 bases from V and 7 bases from J, the junction contained 9 bases not matched to a gene. The CDR3 consists of 16 residues. CDR1 MNHNS and CDR2 SASEGT come from the germline V gene.

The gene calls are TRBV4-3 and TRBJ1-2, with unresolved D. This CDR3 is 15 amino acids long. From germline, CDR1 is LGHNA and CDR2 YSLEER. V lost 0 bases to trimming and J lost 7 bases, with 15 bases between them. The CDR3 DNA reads TGCGCCAGCAGCCAAGAATTGAACTTGTTCAGTGGCTACACCTTC. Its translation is CASSQELNLFSGYTF.

In DNA, the CDR3 is TGTGCCAGCAGTGAAGAGATAGGGGGACACACTGAAGCTTTCTTT. Residues: CASSEEIGGHTEAFF. The gene calls are TRBV2 and TRBJ1-1; maybe TRBD1 (6 bases). The germline CDR1 and CDR2 sequences are SNHLY and FYNNEI. Trimming stripped 1 base from V and 3 bases from J, with 12 bases between. CDR3 size: 15 residues.

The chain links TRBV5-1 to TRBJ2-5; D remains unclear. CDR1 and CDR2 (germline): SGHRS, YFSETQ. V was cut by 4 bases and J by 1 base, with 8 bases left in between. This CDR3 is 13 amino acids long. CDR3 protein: CASSVGRQETQYF. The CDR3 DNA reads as TGCGCCAGCAGCGTAGGCCGCCAAGAGACCCAGTACTTC.

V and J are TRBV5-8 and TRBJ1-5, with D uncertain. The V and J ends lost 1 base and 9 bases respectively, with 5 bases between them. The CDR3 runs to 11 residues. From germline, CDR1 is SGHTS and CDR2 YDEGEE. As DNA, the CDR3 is TGTGCCAGCAGCTTGAACCCGCCCCAGCATTTT. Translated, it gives CASSLNPPQHF.

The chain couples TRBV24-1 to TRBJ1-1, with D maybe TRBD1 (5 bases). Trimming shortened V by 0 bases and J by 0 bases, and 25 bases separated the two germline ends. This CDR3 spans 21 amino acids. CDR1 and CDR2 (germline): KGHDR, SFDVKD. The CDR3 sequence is CATSDLITGPRKGGMNTEAFF. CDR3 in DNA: TGTGCCACCAGTGATTTGATAACGGGACCGAGGAAGGGCGGTATGAACACTGAAGCTTTCTTT.

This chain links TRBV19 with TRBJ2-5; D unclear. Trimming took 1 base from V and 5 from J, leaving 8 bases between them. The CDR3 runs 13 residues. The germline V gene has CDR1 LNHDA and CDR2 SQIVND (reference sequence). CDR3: CASSIGLTETQYF. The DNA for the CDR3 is TGTGCCAGTAGTATAGGTCTTACCGAGACCCAGTACTTC.